This TCR beta chain was found in a study of cytomegalovirus exposure and HLA in healthy donors. 13 Jbeta primers and 60 Vbeta primers were used for the PCR. The data were produced by immunoSEQ multiplex PCR, yet TCRdb's version contains in-frame clones alone and is incomplete. The table has tens of thousands of clones, roughly two thirds seen once. V shed 5 bases, J shed 1 base, and the junction held 10 bases outside the gene matches. Germline V gene data show CDR1 as SGHRS and CDR2 as YFSETQ. The CDR3 runs to 16 residues. Material: PBMCs. This chain uses TRBV5-1 with TRBJ1-1, with 8 bases matching TRBD1. This TCR was sampled from a middle-aged woman in good health and CMV-seropositive. The DNA for the CDR3 is TGCGCCAGCAGAACCGGGACAGGAATCGGGAACACTGAAGCTTTCTTT. This codes for CASRTGTGIGNTEAFF.